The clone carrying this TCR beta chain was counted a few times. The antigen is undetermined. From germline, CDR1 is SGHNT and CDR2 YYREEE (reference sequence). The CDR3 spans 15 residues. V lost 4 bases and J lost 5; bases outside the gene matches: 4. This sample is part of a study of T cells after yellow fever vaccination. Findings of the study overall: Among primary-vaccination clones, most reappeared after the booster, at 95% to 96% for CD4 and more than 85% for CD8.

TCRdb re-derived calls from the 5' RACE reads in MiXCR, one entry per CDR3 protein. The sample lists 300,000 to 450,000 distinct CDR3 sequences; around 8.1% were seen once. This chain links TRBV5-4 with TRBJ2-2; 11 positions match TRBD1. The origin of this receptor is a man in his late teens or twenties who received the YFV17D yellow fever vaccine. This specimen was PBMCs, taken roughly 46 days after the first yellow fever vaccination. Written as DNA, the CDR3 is TGTGCCAGCAGCCAAGGGACAGGGGGAACCGGGGAGCTGTTTTTT. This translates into CASSQGTGGTGELFF.